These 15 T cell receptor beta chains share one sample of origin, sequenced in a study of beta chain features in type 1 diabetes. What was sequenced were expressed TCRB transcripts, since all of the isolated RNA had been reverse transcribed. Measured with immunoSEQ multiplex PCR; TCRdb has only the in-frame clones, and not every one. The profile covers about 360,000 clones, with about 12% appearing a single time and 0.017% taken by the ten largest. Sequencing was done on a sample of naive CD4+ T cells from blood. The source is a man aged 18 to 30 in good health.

CDR3: CASSRSGAGDIDTQYF. The CDR3 DNA follows: TGCGCCAGCAGCCGGAGCGGGGCGGGAGATATAGATACGCAGTATTTT. The chain is built from TRBV4-3 and TRBJ2-3; TRBD2 aligns across 7 bases. Germline CDR1 reads LGHNA; CDR2 reads YSLEER. The CDR3 is 16 residues long. J lost 5 bases, V lost 4 bases, and 12 bases had no gene match.

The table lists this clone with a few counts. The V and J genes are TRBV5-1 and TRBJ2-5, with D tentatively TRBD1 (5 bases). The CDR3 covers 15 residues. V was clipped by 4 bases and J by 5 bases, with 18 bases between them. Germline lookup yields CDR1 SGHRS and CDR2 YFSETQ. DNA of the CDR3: TGCGCCAGCAGCCAACAGCGAGCCAAGGGGGAGACCCAGTACTTC. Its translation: CASSQQRAKGETQYF. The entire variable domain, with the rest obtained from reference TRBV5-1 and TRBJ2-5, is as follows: KAGVTQTPRYLIKTRGQQVTLSCSPISGHRSVSWYQQTPGQGLQFLFEYFSETQRNKGNFPGRFSGRQFSNSRSEMNVSTLELGDSALYLCASSQQRAKGETQYFGPGTRLLVL.

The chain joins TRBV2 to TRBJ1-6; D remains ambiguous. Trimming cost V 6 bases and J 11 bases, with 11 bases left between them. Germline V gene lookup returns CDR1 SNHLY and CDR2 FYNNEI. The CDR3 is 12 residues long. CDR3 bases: TGTGCCAGCAGCCCTTTAGTTGCACCCCTCCACTTT. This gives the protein CASSPLVAPLHF.

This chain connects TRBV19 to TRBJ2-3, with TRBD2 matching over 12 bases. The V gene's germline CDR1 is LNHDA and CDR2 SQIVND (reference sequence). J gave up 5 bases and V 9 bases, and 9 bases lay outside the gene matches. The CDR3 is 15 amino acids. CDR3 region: CARAPSGRAQDTQYF. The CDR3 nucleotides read TGTGCCAGAGCCCCTAGCGGGAGGGCCCAAGATACGCAGTATTTT.

This chain's CDR3 is CAWSVASGAFF. The CDR3 DNA reads as TGTGCCTGGAGTGTTGCCTCGGGGGCTTTCTTT. V gene TRBV30 combines with J gene TRBJ1-1, with D unresolved. V shed 0 bases and J shed 11 bases, with 10 bases lying between them. This CDR3 contains 11 residues. The germline gives CDR1 GTSNPN, CDR2 SVGIG (reference sequence).

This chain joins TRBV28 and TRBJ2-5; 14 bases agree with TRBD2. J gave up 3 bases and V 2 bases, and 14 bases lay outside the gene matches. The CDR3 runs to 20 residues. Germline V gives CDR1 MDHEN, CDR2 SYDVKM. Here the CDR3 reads CASSLSPATGGLAGEETQYF. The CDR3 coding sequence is TGTGCCAGCAGTTTAAGCCCCGCGACCGGGGGACTAGCGGGGGAAGAGACCCAGTACTTC.

Here the CDR3 reads CASSIGRQMPTYEQYF. The CDR3 DNA follows: TGTGCCAGCAGCATTGGTCGACAGATGCCGACCTACGAGCAGTACTTC. The chain links TRBV5-6 to TRBJ2-7, with a tentative D call TRBD1 (5 bases). The V gene lost 4 bases and the J gene lost 2 bases, with 19 bases spanning the gap. Per germline, CDR1 SGHDT and CDR2 YYEEEE. CDR3 length: 16 amino acids.

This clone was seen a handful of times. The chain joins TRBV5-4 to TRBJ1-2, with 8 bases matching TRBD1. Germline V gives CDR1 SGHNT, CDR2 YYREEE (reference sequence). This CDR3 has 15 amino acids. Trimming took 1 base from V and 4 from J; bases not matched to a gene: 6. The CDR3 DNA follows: TGTGCCAGCAGCTTGAGGGACAGGAGGGGCTATGGCTACACCTTC. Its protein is CASSLRDRRGYGYTF.

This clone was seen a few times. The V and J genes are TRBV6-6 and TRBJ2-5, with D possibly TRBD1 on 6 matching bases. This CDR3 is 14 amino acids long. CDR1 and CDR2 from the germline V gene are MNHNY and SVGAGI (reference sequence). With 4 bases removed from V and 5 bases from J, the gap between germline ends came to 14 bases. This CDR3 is CASSSTRGKETQYF. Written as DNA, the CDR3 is TGTGCCAGCAGTTCAACCAGGGGAAAGGAGACCCAGTACTTC.

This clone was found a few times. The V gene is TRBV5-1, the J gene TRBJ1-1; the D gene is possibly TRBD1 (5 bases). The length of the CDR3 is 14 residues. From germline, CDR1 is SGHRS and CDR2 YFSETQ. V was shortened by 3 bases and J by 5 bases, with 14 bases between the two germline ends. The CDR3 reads CASSSGGHSTEAFF. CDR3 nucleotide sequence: TGCGCCAGCAGCTCGGGAGGACATTCAACTGAAGCTTTCTTT.

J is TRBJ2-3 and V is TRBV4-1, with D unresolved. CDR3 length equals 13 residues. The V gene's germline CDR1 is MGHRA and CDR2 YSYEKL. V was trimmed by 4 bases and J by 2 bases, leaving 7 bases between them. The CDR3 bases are TGCGCCAGCAGCCCTATTTACACAGATACGCAGTATTTT. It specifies CASSPIYTDTQYF.

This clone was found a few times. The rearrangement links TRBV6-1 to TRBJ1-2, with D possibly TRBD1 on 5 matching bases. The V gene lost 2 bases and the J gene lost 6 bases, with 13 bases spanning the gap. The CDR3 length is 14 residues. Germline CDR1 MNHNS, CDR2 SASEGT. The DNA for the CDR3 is TGTGCCAGCAGTGAAAAGTCGGCAGGGAATGGCTACACCTTC. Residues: CASSEKSAGNGYTF.

The CDR3 loop is CASSYSGLAEETQYF. CDR3 DNA: TGTGCCAGCAGTTACTCCGGGCTAGCTGAGGAGACCCAGTACTTC. The J gene is TRBJ2-5, the V gene TRBV6-5; D possibly corresponds to TRBD2 (5 bases). The V and J ends lost 0 bases and 5 bases respectively, with 13 bases between them. The CDR3 loop spans 15 amino acids. Germline CDR1 MNHEY, CDR2 SVGAGI.

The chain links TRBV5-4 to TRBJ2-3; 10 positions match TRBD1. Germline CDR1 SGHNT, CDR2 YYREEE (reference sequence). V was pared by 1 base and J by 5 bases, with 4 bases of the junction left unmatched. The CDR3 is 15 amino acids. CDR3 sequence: CASSLRQGAIDTQYF. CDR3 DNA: TGTGCCAGCAGCTTGCGACAGGGGGCAATAGATACGCAGTATTTT.

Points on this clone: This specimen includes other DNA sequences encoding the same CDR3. The CDR3 nucleotides read TGCGCCAGCAGCTTCACTAGCGGGGGTCAAGAGACCCAGTACTTC. Amino acid sequence: CASSFTSGGQETQYF. The V call is TRBV5-1, the J call TRBJ2-5; 11 positions match TRBD2. Germline trimming cut 2 bases from V and 2 bases from J; bases unmatched to any gene: 2. CDR1 and CDR2 (germline): SGHRS, YFSETQ. The CDR3 is 15 residues long.